The 22 T cell receptor beta chains presented below share a single source sample, sequenced in a study of response to subunit inactivated influenza vaccine (dated by TCRdb to the late 2010s). Library construction relied on RT-PCR. The listed sequencing device is Illumina HiSeq 2500. TCRdb ran its own pipeline on the public reads, namely fastp trimming at Q25 and MiXCR clone calling, and kept in-frame beta chains. Identical CDR3 protein sequences are pooled into one entry, listed with their most common genes and DNA. This sample is represented by about 650,000 distinct CDR3 sequences; roughly 15% of them were singletons. The ten largest clones represent approximately 7.6% of the sample. Source: PBMCs from blood, taken about 14 days before vaccination. Every receptor here comes from a man aged 45-65 years who received an inactivated influenza vaccine. Donor details come from another sample of the same person, matched by shared clones.

This clonotype was counted ten times or more. CDR3 nucleotides: TGCGCCAGCAGTCAACGTACAGGGTTTGACTATGGCTACACCTTC. Protein product: CASSQRTGFDYGYTF. The genes are TRBV5-1 and TRBJ1-2, with D tentatively TRBD1 (6 bases). Germline V CDR1 and CDR2: SGHRS, YFSETQ. Trimming left V 5 bases short and J 3 bases short, with 17 bases between. This CDR3 spans 15 amino acids.

This clonotype was counted only a few times. This chain links TRBV5-5 with TRBJ2-3; 10 bases align to TRBD2. Germline CDR1 SGHKS, CDR2 YYEKEE (reference sequence). The CDR3 is 17 residues long. V was pared by 3 bases and J by 3 bases, with 10 bases of the junction left unmatched. CDR3 coding DNA: TGTGCCAGCAGCTCCTCCGGGCTAGCGGGAGAGACAGATACGCAGTATTTT. It translates to CASSSSGLAGETDTQYF.

V usage is TRBV10-3 and J usage is TRBJ2-6; the D gene could be TRBD1 or TRBD2 (6 bases each). The V gene's germline CDR1 is ENHRY and CDR2 SYGVKD. This CDR3 region has 16 residues. V was trimmed by 4 bases and J by 3 bases, leaving 13 bases between them. The CDR3, as DNA: TGTGCCATCAGTGCCCTAAGGGGGGTTGGGGCCAACGTCCTGACTTTC. Protein sequence: CAISALRGVGANVLTF.

The chain is built from TRBV27 and TRBJ2-1; TRBD1 might be the D (8 bases). The CDR3 sequence is 18 residues long. Germline V gene sequence: CDR1 MNHEY, CDR2 SMNVEV (reference sequence). V dropped 7 bases and J dropped 4 bases, with 26 bases sitting between them. CDR3 in DNA: TGTGCCAGCACTACACCAGGGAGGGACAGGATCGATTACAATGAGCAGTTCTTC. Protein: CASTTPGRDRIDYNEQFF.

This clonotype was recorded at least ten times. The chain employs TRBV12-3 or TRBV12-4 and TRBJ2-5; D could derive from TRBD1 or TRBD2 (7 bases each). V was cut by 6 bases and J by 5 bases, with 13 bases left in between. The CDR3 extends over 13 amino acids. Here the CDR3 DNA reads TGTGCCAGCAGGGCCAGGGGGGGCGAGACCCAGTACTTC. As protein: CASRARGGETQYF.

The rearrangement uses TRBV4-1 and TRBJ2-1; weak D call: TRBD2 (5 bases). The CDR3 length is 16 residues. CDR1 MGHRA and CDR2 YSYEKL come from the germline V gene. Trimming took off 1 base at V and 9 bases at J, with 19 bases between the two ends. CDR3 coding DNA: TGCGCCAGCAGCCAAGTTGGTTCGGCGGGCCGGGGTGAGCAGTTCTTC. Translation gives CASSQVGSAGRGEQFF.

The chain carries TRBV4-2 and TRBJ2-7; 8 nucleotides align to TRBD1. V was clipped by 4 bases and J by 0 bases; unmatched bases: 17. CDR3 length: 19 amino acids. Germline values: CDR1 LGHNA, CDR2 YNFKEQ. Written as DNA, the CDR3 is TGTGCCAGCAGCCGAAATGAGGTCGCTCAGGGGGCTAGCTCCTACGAGCAGTACTTC. Protein product: CASSRNEVAQGASSYEQYF.

The chain is built from TRBV5-6 and TRBJ2-7, with 9 nucleotides matching TRBD1. This CDR3 is built from 13 residues. Germline V lookup: CDR1 SGHDT, CDR2 YYEEEE. The CDR3 spells CVSTGTGNYEQYF. The CDR3, as DNA: TGTGTCAGTACCGGGACAGGGAATTACGAGCAGTACTTC.

There are a few counts of this clonotype. The chain recombines TRBV29-1 with TRBJ2-5; D is undetermined. This CDR3 is built from 11 residues. Looked up from germline, CDR1 is SQVTM and CDR2 is ANQGSEA. Trimming removed 7 bases from V and 5 bases from J, with 11 bases in between. The CDR3 nucleotides are TGCAGCGACATAAGGTCCGAGACCCAGTACTTC. Translating it yields CSDIRSETQYF.

The chain recombines TRBV15 with TRBJ2-3; D assignment may be TRBD1 or TRBD2 (5 bases each). Germline CDR1 LNHNV, CDR2 YYDKDF (reference sequence). V was cut by 8 bases and J by 4 bases, with 34 bases left in between. The CDR3 is 20 residues long. CDR3 nucleotide sequence: TGTGCCACCTCCTTACCGGGACCCAATAAAGGAGAGGGCCGCCCAGATACGCAGTATTTT. It codes for CATSLPGPNKGEGRPDTQYF.

The chain has TRBV20-1 and TRBJ2-3; tentatively, D is TRBD2 (5 bases). V lost 4 bases, J lost 4 bases, and 12 bases lay in between. Germline CDR1 DFQATT, CDR2 SNEGSKA (reference sequence). The CDR3 extends over 13 amino acids. The CDR3 sequence: CSATLAYSDTQYF. The CDR3 bases are TGCAGTGCTACCCTAGCTTACTCAGATACGCAGTATTTT.

This clonotype has more than one count but fewer than ten. The V and J genes are TRBV7-9 and TRBJ1-4; weak D call: TRBD1 (6 bases). The CDR3 loop spans 16 amino acids. V was shortened by 6 bases and J by 0 bases, with 14 bases between the two germline ends. Germline CDR1 SEHNR, CDR2 FQNEAQ (reference sequence). The DNA of the CDR3 is TGTGCCAGCAGACAATCCAGGGGTGCAACTAATGAAAAACTGTTTTTT. This sequence encodes CASRQSRGATNEKLFF. Variable domain in full (rest from reference TRBV7-9 and TRBJ1-4): DTGVSQNPRHKITKRGQNVTFRCDPISEHNRLYWYRQTLGQGPEFLTYFQNEAQLEKSRLLSDRFSAERPKGSFSTLEIQRTEQGDSAMYLCASRQSRGATNEKLFFGSGTQLSVL.

This clonotype showed up just a few times. The chain carries TRBV25-1 and TRBJ1-5; 7 bases align to TRBD1. The germline CDR1 and CDR2 sequences are MGHDK and SYGVNS. V shed 7 bases, J shed 3 bases, and the junction held 9 bases outside the gene matches. The CDR3 has 15 residues. DNA for the CDR3: TGTGCCAGCAACTCCGGGACAGACTACAATCAGCCCCAGCATTTT. Translated, it gives CASNSGTDYNQPQHF.

The chain couples TRBV28 to TRBJ1-6; no clear D gene. The CDR3 totals 13 residues. Germline assignment: CDR1 MDHEN and CDR2 SYDVKM. The germline V and J ends were trimmed by 10 bases and 7 bases, with 14 bases remaining between them. The CDR3 region has the DNA TGTGCCACCGGAGCAGGAAACAATTCACCCCTCCACTTT. Translated, it gives CATGAGNNSPLHF.

This clonotype has at least ten counts. The rearrangement links TRBV29-1 to TRBJ2-5, with D possibly TRBD2 on 7 matching bases. The germline V gene encodes CDR1 SQVTM and CDR2 ANQGSEA. This CDR3 region has 14 residues. Trimming shortened V by 0 bases and J by 4 bases, and 12 bases separated the two germline ends. The CDR3: CSVEDRGARETQYF. CDR3 nucleotide sequence: TGCAGCGTTGAAGATCGGGGGGCCAGAGAGACCCAGTACTTC.

There are many counts of this clonotype. The chain carries TRBV18 and TRBJ1-1; no reliable D call. Germline lookup yields CDR1 KGHSH and CDR2 LQKENI. V dropped 8 bases and J dropped 1 base, with 14 bases sitting between them. The CDR3 length is 14 residues. The CDR3 reads CASSPNRANTEAFF. The CDR3, as DNA: TGTGCCAGCAGCCCGAATAGGGCGAACACTGAAGCTTTCTTT.

In this sample, this clonotype turned up many times. V and J are TRBV29-1 and TRBJ2-2; no clear D. This CDR3 is built from 12 residues. Germline lookup yields CDR1 SQVTM and CDR2 ANQGSEA. Trimming removed 7 bases from V and 6 bases from J, with 12 bases in between. Here the CDR3 DNA reads TGCAGCGGTGGGGTTTCACCCGGGGAGCTGTTTTTT. Translated, it gives CSGGVSPGELFF.

This clonotype was seen only a few times. This chain uses TRBV27 with TRBJ2-2, with 9 positions matching TRBD1. The J segment lost 4 bases and the V segment lost 5 bases, leaving 17 bases of the junction unmatched. Germline V gives CDR1 MNHEY, CDR2 SMNVEV (reference sequence). The length of the CDR3 is 19 residues. CDR3 amino acids: CASSDLTGGLLRGTGELFF. The CDR3 DNA reads as TGTGCCAGCAGTGATCTGACAGGGGGTCTTCTTCGCGGCACCGGGGAGCTGTTTTTT.

J is TRBJ2-3 and V is TRBV5-1; 13 bases line up with TRBD2. CDR3 length equals 16 residues. V was pared by 2 bases and J by 1 base, with 1 base of the junction left unmatched. Looked up from germline, CDR1 is SGHRS and CDR2 is YFSETQ. The CDR3 sequence: CASSFGTSGGTDTQYF. CDR3 nucleotides: TGCGCCAGCAGCTTTGGGACTAGCGGGGGCACAGATACGCAGTATTTT. The full variable domain, with the rest looked up from reference TRBV5-1 and TRBJ2-3, is KAGVTQTPRYLIKTRGQQVTLSCSPISGHRSVSWYQQTPGQGLQFLFEYFSETQRNKGNFPGRFSGRQFSNSRSEMNVSTLELGDSALYLCASSFGTSGGTDTQYFGPGTRLTVL.

To note about this clonotype: A much larger clone lies one base from this, so it may be a read error. The J gene is TRBJ2-1, the V gene TRBV12-3 or TRBV12-4; no firm D call. Trimming cost V 5 bases and J 6 bases, with 8 bases left between them. This CDR3 contains 12 residues. For the CDR3, the DNA is TGTGCCAGCAGTCGACTGGGCAATGAGCAGTTCTTC. Translating gives CASSRLGNEQFF.

This clonotype was observed many times. The chain recombines TRBV12-3 or TRBV12-4 with TRBJ2-3; 10 bases match TRBD2. The CDR3 is made up of 15 amino acids. With V trimmed by 6 bases and J by 3 bases, 6 bases remained unmatched. In nucleotides, the CDR3 is TGTGCCAGCAGACCCAGCGGGAGGGAAACAGATACGCAGTATTTT. The encoded protein is CASRPSGRETDTQYF.

This clonotype has only one observation. A read error may explain this, as a much larger clone is one base away. The V and J genes are TRBV6-2 or TRBV6-3 and TRBJ2-1; D uncertain. Per germline, CDR1 MNHEY and CDR2 SVGEGT. This CDR3 has 11 amino acids. The CDR3 loop reads CASKDINEQIF. The CDR3 coding sequence is TGTGCCAGCAAAGACATCAATGAGCAGATCTTC.